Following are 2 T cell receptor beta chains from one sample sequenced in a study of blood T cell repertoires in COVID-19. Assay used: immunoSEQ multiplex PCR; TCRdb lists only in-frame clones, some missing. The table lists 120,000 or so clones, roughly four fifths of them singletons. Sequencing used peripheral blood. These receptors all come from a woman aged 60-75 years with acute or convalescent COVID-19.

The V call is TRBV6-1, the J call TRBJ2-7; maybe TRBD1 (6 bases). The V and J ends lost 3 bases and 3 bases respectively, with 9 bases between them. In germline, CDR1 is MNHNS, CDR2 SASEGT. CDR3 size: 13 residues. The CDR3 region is CASSEDSYYEQYF. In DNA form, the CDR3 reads TGTGCCAGCAGTGAGGACAGCTACTACGAGCAGTACTTC.

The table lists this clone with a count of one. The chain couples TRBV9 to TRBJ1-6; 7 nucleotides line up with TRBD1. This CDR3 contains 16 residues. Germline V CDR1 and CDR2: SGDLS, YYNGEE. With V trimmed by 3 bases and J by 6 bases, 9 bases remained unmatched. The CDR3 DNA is TGTGCCAGCAGCGCCCCCCCCGGGACAGTTAATTCACCCCTCCACTTT. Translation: CASSAPPGTVNSPLHF. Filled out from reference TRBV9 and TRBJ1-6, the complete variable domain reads DSGVTQTPKHLITATGQRVTLRCSPRSGDLSVYWYQQSLDQGLQFLIQYYNGEERAKGNILERFSAQQFPDLHSELNLSSLELGDSALYFCASSAPPGTVNSPLHFGNGTRLTVT.